This TCR beta chain was sequenced in a study of blood T cell repertoires in COVID-19. The CDR3 is 14 residues long. Germline loops: CDR1 MNHEY, CDR2 SVGAGI. V was cut by 0 bases and J by 3 bases, with 9 bases left in between. Assay used: immunoSEQ multiplex PCR; TCRdb lists only in-frame clones, some missing. The sample has 120,000 or so clones, approximately 81% seen once. The chain has TRBV6-5 and TRBJ2-7; D perhaps matches TRBD1 (5 bases). The sequence was collected from a woman in her forties or fifties with acute or convalescent COVID-19. Sample: peripheral blood. This CDR3 reads CASSYSRVGYEQYF. The CDR3 region has the DNA TGTGCCAGCAGTTACTCCAGGGTTGGCTACGAGCAGTACTTC.